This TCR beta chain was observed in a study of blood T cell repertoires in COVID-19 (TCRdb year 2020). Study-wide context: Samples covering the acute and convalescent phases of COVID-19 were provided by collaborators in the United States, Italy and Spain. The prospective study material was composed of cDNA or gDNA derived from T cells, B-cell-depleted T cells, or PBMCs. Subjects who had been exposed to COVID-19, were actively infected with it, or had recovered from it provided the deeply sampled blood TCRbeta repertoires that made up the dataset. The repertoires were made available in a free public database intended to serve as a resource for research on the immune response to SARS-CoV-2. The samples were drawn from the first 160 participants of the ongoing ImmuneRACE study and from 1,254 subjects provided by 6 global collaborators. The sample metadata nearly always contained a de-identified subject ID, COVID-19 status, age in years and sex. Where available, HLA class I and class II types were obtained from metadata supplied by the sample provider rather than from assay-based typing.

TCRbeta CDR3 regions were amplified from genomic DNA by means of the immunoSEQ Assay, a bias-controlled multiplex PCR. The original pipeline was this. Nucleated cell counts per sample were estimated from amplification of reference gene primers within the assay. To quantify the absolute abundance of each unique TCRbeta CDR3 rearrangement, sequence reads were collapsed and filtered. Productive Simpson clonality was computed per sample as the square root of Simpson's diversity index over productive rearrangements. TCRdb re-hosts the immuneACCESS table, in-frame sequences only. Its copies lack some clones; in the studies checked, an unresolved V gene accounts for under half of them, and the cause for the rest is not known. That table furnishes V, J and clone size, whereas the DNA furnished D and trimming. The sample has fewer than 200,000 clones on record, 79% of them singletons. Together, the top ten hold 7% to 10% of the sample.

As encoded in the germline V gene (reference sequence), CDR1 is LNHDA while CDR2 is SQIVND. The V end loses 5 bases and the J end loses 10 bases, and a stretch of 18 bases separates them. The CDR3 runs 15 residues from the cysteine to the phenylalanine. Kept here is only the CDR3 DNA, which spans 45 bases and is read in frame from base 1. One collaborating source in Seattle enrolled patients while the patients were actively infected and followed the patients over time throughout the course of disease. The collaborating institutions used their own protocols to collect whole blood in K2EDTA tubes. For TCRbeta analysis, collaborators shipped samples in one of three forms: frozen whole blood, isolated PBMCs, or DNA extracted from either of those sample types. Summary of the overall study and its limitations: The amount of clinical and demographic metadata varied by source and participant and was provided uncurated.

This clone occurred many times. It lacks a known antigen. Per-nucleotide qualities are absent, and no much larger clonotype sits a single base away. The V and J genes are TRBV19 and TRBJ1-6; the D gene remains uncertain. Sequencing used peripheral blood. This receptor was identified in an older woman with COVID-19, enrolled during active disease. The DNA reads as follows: TGTGCCAGTAGTGGAGCCCTCGGGGAGGAGTCACCCCTCCACTTT. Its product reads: CASSGALGEESPLHF.